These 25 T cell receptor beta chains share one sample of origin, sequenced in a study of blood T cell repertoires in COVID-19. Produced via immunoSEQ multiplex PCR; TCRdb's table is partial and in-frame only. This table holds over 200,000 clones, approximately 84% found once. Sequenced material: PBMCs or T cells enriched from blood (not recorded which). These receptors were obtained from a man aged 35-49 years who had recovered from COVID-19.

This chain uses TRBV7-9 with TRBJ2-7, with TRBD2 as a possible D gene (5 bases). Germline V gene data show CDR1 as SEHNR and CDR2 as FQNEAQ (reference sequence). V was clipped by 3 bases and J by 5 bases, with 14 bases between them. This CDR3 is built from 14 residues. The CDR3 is CASSLDRDVDEQYF. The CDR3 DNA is TGTGCCAGCAGCTTGGATCGGGATGTAGACGAGCAGTACTTC.

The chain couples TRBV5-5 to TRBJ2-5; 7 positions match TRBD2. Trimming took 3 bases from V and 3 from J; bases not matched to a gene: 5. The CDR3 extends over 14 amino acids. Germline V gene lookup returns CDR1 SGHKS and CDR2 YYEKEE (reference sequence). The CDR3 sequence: CASSSIAGEETQYF. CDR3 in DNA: TGTGCCAGCAGCTCCATCGCGGGGGAAGAGACCCAGTACTTC.

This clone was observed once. The CDR3 is CASSQVREGNTQYF. The CDR3 DNA sequence: TGCGCCAGCAGCCAAGTTCGGGAAGGAAATACGCAGTATTTT. The V call is TRBV4-1, the J call TRBJ2-3; D perhaps matches TRBD2 (5 bases). The CDR3 contains 14 residues. Trimming cost V 1 base and J 7 bases, with 12 bases left between them. CDR1 is MGHRA and CDR2 is YSYEKL in the germline V gene.

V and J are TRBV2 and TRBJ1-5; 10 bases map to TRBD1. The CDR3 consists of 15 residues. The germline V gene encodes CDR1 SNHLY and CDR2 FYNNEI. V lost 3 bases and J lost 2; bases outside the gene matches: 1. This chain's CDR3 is CASSEGTGGNQPQHF. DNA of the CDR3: TGTGCCAGCAGTGAGGGGACAGGGGGCAATCAGCCCCAGCATTTT.

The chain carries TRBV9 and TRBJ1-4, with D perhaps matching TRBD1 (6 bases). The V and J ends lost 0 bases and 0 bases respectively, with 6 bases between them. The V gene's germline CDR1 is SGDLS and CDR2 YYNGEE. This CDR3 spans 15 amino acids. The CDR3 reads CASSVEGATNEKLFF. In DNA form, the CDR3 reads TGTGCCAGCAGCGTAGAGGGGGCAACTAATGAAAAACTGTTTTTT. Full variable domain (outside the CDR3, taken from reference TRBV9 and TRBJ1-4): DSGVTQTPKHLITATGQRVTLRCSPRSGDLSVYWYQQSLDQGLQFLIQYYNGEERAKGNILERFSAQQFPDLHSELNLSSLELGDSALYFCASSVEGATNEKLFFGSGTQLSVL.

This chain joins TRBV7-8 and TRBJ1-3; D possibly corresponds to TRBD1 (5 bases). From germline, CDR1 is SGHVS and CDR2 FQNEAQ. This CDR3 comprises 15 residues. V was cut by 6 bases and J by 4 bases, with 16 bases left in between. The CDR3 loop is CASSSRVLQGNTIYF. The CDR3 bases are TGTGCCAGCAGTAGCAGGGTACTCCAAGGAAACACCATATATTTT.

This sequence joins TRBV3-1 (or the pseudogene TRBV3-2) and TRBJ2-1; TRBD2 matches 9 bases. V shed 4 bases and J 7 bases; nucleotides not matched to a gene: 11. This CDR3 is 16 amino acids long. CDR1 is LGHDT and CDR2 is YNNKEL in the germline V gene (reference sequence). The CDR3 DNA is TGTGCCAGCAGCCTCCCAGGTGCGGGGGGGCCTAATGAGCAGTTCTTC. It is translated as CASSLPGAGGPNEQFF.

The CDR3 loop reads CASSLAGKDYGYTF. In DNA form, the CDR3 reads TGTGCCAGCAGTTTGGCAGGGAAAGACTATGGCTACACCTTC. This chain links TRBV6-5 with TRBJ1-2, with a tentative D call TRBD1 (5 bases). Germline V gene sequence: CDR1 MNHEY, CDR2 SVGAGI. The V and J ends lost 4 bases and 3 bases respectively, with 12 bases between them. CDR3 length: 14 amino acids.

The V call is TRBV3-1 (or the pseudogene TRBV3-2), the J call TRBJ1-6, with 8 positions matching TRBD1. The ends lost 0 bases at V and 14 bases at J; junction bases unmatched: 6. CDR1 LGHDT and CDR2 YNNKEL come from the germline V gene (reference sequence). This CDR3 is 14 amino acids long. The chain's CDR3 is CASSQDGDRITLHF. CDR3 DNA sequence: TGTGCCAGCAGCCAAGATGGGGACAGGATAACCCTCCACTTT.

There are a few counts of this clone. The chain's CDR3 is CASSESHNNEQFF. CDR3 nucleotide sequence: TGTGCCAGCAGTGAATCGCACAACAATGAGCAGTTCTTC. The chain joins TRBV2 to TRBJ2-1; D is unclear. There are 13 residues in the CDR3. Trimming removed 2 bases at V and 5 bases at J, with 7 bases between. The germline CDR1 and CDR2 sequences are SNHLY and FYNNEI. Complete variable domain (other parts from reference TRBV2 and TRBJ2-1): EPEVTQTPSHQVTQMGQEVILRCVPISNHLYFYWYRQILGQKVEFLVSFYNNEISEKSEIFDDQFSVERPDGSNFTLKIRSTKLEDSAMYFCASSESHNNEQFFGPGTRLTVL.

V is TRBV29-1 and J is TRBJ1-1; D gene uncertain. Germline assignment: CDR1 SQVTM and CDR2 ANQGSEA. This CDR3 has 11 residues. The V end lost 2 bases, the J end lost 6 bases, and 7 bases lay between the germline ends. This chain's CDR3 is CSVERGAEAFF. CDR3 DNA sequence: TGCAGCGTTGAACGCGGCGCTGAAGCTTTCTTT. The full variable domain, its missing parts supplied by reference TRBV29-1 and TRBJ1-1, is SAVISQKPSRDICQRGTSLTIQCQVDSQVTMMFWYRQQPGQSLTLIATANQGSEATYESGFVIDKFPISRPNLTFSTLTVSNMSPEDSSIYLCSVERGAEAFFGQGTRLTVV.

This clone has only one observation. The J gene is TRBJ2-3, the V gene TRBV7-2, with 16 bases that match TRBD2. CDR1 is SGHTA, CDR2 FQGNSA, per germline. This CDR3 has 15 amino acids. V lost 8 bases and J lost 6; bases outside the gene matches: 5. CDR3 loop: CASGTSGGAWDTQYF. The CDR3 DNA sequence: TGTGCCAGCGGGACTAGCGGGGGGGCCTGGGATACGCAGTATTTT. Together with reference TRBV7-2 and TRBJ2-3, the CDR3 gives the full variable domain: GAGVSQSPSNKVTEKGKDVELRCDPISGHTALYWYRQSLGQGLEFLIYFQGNSAPDKSGLPSDRFSAERTGGSVSTLTIQRTQQEDSAVYLCASGTSGGAWDTQYFGPGTRLTVL.

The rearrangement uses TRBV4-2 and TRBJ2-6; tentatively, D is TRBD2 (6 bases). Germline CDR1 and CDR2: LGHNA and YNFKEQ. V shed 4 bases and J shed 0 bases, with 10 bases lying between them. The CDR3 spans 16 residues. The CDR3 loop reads CASSPSVNSGANVLTF. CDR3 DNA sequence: TGTGCCAGCAGCCCTAGCGTTAACTCTGGGGCCAACGTCCTGACTTTC.

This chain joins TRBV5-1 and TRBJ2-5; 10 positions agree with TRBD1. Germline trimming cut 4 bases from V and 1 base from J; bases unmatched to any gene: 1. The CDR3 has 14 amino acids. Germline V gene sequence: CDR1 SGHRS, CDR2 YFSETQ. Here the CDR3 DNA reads TGCGCCAGCAGCCGGGACAGGGGCCAAGAGACCCAGTACTTC. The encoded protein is CASSRDRGQETQYF.

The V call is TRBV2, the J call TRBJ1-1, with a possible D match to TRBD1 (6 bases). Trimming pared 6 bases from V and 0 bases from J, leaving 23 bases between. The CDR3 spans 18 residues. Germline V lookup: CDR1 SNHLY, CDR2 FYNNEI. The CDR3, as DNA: TGTGCCAGCAGGACCCCGGTAGACCGGGACACCCTGAACACTGAAGCTTTCTTT. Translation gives CASRTPVDRDTLNTEAFF.

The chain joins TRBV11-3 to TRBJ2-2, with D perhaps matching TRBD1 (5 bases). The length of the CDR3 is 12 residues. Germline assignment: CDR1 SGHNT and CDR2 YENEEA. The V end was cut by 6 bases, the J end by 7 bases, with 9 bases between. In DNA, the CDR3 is TGTGCCAGCAGTCAGGGTTACGGGGAGCTGTTTTTT. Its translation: CASSQGYGELFF.

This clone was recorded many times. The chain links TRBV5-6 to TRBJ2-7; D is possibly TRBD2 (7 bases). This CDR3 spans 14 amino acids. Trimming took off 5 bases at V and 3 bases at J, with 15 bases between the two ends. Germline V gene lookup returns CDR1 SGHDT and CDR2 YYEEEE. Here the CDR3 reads CASSGGGGDYEQYF. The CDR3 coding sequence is TGTGCCAGCAGTGGAGGGGGAGGGGACTACGAGCAGTACTTC.

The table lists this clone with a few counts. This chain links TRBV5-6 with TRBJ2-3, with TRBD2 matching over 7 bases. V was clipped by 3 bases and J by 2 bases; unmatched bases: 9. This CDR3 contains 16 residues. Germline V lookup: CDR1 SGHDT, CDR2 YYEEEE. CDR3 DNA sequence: TGTGCCAGCAGCTACGGACTAGTCGTGGACACAGATACGCAGTATTTT. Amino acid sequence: CASSYGLVVDTDTQYF.

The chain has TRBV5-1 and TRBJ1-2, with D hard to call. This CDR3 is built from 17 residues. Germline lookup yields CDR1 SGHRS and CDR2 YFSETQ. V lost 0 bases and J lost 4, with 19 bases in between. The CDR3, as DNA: TGCGCCAGCAGCTTGGGCTTCAACTATTTAATTACCTATGGCTACACCTTC. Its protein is CASSLGFNYLITYGYTF. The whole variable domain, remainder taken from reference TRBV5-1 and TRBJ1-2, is KAGVTQTPRYLIKTRGQQVTLSCSPISGHRSVSWYQQTPGQGLQFLFEYFSETQRNKGNFPGRFSGRQFSNSRSEMNVSTLELGDSALYLCASSLGFNYLITYGYTFGSGTRLTVV.

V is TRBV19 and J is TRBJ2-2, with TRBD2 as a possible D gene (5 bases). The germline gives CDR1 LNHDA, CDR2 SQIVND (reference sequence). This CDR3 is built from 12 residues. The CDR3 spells CAILLVGRELFF. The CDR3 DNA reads TGTGCAATCTTACTAGTAGGGCGGGAGCTGTTTTTT.

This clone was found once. This CDR3 is CASSTHRVIDEKLFF. Written as DNA, the CDR3 is TGTGCCAGCAGCACTCACAGGGTGATTGATGAAAAACTGTTTTTT. This chain links TRBV6-4 with TRBJ1-4, with D maybe TRBD1 (6 bases). Per germline, CDR1 MRHNA and CDR2 SNTAGT. This CDR3 has 15 amino acids. V shed 6 bases and J shed 6 bases, with 17 bases lying between them.

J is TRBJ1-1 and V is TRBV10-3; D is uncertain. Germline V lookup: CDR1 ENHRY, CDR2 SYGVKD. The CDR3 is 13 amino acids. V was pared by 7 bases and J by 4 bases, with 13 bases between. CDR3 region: CAINADRGTEAFF. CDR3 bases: TGTGCCATCAACGCGGATCGGGGCACTGAAGCTTTCTTT.

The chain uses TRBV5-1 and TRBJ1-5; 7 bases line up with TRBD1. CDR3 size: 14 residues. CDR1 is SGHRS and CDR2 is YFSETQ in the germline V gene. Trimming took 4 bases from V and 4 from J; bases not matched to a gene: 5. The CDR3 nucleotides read TGCGCCAGCAGCCGGGACAGCTTAAATCAGCCCCAGCATTTT. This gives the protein CASSRDSLNQPQHF.

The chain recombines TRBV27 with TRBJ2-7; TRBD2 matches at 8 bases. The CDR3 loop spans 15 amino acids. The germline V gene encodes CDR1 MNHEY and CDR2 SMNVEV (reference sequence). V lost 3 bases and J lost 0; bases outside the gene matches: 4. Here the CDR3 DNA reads TGTGCCAGCAGTTTCCTAGCGGGCGCCTCCTACGAGCAGTACTTC. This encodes CASSFLAGASYEQYF.

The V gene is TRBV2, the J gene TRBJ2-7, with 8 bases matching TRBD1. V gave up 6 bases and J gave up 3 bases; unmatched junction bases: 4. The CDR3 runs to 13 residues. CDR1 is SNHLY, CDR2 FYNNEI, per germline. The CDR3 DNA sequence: TGTGCCAGCAGCTTCACAGGGGGCTACGAGCAGTACTTC. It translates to CASSFTGGYEQYF. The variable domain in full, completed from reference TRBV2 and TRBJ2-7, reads EPEVTQTPSHQVTQMGQEVILRCVPISNHLYFYWYRQILGQKVEFLVSFYNNEISEKSEIFDDQFSVERPDGSNFTLKIRSTKLEDSAMYFCASSFTGGYEQYFGPGTRLTVT.